The 7 T cell receptor beta chains presented below share a single source sample, sequenced in a study of cytotoxic CD8 clonotypes in ibrutinib-treated CLL. Clones were read by immunoSEQ multiplex PCR, and TCRdb kept only the in-frame ones, dropping some. This table has over 140,000 clones, about 84% appearing once. The input for sequencing was PBMCs, taken after 36 months of ibrutinib treatment. The receptors originated from a human donor with chronic lymphocytic leukemia.

The V call is TRBV7-9, the J call TRBJ2-1, with TRBD2 matching over 13 bases. Germline loops: CDR1 SEHNR, CDR2 FQNEAQ (reference sequence). V dropped 6 bases and J dropped 4; count of bases not matched to a gene: 6. The CDR3 extends over 16 amino acids. CDR3 loop: CASRTPGLAGYNEQFF. The CDR3 nucleotides are TGTGCCAGCAGAACCCCGGGACTAGCGGGATACAATGAGCAGTTCTTC.

This clone was picked up one time. The chain employs TRBV2 and TRBJ2-1, with 10 nucleotides matching TRBD2. The germline gives CDR1 SNHLY, CDR2 FYNNEI. The ends lost 3 bases at V and 4 bases at J; junction bases unmatched: 9. The CDR3 covers 17 residues. CDR3 coding DNA: TGTGCCAGCAGTGAGAGCGGGAGGGCCGAAGGGTACAATGAGCAGTTCTTC. Translating gives CASSESGRAEGYNEQFF.

This clone was counted a few times. This sequence joins TRBV6-5 and TRBJ1-5; 8 nucleotides agree with TRBD1. From germline, CDR1 is MNHEY and CDR2 SVGAGI. J lost 4 bases, V lost 6 bases, and 5 bases had no gene match. This CDR3 is built from 14 residues. In DNA form, the CDR3 reads TGTGCCAGCAGATTGACAGGGGTTAATCAGCCCCAGCATTTT. Its protein product is CASRLTGVNQPQHF.

Written as DNA, the CDR3 is TGTGCCAGCAGTTACAGCTCCTATAATTCACCCCTCCACTTT. As protein: CASSYSSYNSPLHF. The chain recombines TRBV6-5 with TRBJ1-6; no reliable D call. Trimming took 2 bases from V and 0 from J, leaving 2 bases between them. The CDR3 is 14 amino acids. The germline V gene encodes CDR1 MNHEY and CDR2 SVGAGI.

Points on this clone: Within the sample, other DNA sequences also encode this same CDR3. The chain couples TRBV11-2 to TRBJ2-7, with D hard to call. The V gene lost 6 bases and the J gene lost 0 bases, with 3 bases spanning the gap. The CDR3 is 11 amino acids. The germline gives CDR1 SGHAT, CDR2 FQNNGV. CDR3 sequence (DNA): TGTGCCAGCAGTCCCTCCTACGAGCAGTACTTC. As protein: CASSPSYEQYF.

This sequence joins TRBV19 and TRBJ2-1; TRBD1 matches at 9 bases. The CDR3 length is 15 residues. V gave up 7 bases and J gave up 3 bases; unmatched junction bases: 7. Germline V CDR1 and CDR2: LNHDA, SQIVND (reference sequence). The CDR3 bases are TGTGCCAGTACCCATACGGGACAGGGCTACAATGAGCAGTTCTTC. Translated: CASTHTGQGYNEQFF.

In DNA form, the CDR3 reads TGCGCCAGCAGACTAGCGGGGGGCTGGCACTACGAGCAGTACTTC. This codes for CASRLAGGWHYEQYF. V usage is TRBV5-1 and J usage is TRBJ2-7; 12 bases agree with TRBD2. Per the germline V gene, CDR1 is SGHRS and CDR2 is YFSETQ. The CDR3 runs to 15 residues. After removal of 5 bases from V and 3 bases from J, the junction contained 6 bases not matched to a gene.